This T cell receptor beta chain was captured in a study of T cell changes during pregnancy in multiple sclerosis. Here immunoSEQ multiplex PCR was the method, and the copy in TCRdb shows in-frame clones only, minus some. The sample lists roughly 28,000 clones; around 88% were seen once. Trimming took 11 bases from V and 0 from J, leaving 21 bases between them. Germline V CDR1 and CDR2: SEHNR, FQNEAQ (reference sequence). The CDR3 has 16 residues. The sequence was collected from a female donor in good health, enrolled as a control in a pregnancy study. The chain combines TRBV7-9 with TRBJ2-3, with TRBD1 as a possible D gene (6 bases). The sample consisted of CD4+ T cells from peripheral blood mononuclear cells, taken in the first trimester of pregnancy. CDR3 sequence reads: CAFSYRALTSTDTQYF. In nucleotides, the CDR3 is TGTGCCTTTTCTTACAGGGCCCTAACTAGCACAGATACGCAGTATTTT.